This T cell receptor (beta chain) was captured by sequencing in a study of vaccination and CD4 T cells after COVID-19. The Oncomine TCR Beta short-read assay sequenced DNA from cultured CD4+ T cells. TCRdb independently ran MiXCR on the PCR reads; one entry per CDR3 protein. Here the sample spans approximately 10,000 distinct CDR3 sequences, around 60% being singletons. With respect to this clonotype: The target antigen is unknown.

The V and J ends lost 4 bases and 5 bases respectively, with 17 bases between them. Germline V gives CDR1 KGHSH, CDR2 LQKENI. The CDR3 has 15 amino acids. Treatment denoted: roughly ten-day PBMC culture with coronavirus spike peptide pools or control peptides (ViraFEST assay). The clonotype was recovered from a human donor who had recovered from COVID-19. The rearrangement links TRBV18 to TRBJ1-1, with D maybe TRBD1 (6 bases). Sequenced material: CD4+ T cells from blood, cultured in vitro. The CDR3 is CASSRHPTGETEAFF. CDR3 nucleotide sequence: TGTGCCAGCTCACGCCACCCGACAGGCGAGACTGAAGCTTTCTTT.